One sample yielded the 27 T cell receptor beta chains listed below, sequenced in a study of pediatric ulcerative colitis. The method was immunoSEQ multiplex PCR; TCRdb's version includes in-frame clones alone and lacks a portion of them. The sample lists approximately 40,000 clones, 65% to 80% occurring once. The rectum was sampled with one to two pinch biopsies at colonoscopy. Source material: gut tissue. These receptors all come from a boy under 18 with severe ulcerative colitis.

The gene calls are TRBV5-1 and TRBJ2-1; D might be TRBD1 (6 bases). The CDR3 length is 15 residues. Trimming stripped 1 base from V and 3 bases from J, with 11 bases between. Germline V gives CDR1 SGHRS, CDR2 YFSETQ. CDR3 loop: CASSLQGLNYNEQFF. The CDR3 DNA is TGCGCCAGCAGCTTGCAGGGGCTAAACTACAATGAGCAGTTCTTC.

The chain couples TRBV6-1 to TRBJ2-3; D call uncertain. The CDR3 consists of 15 residues. Trimming removed 4 bases from V and 4 bases from J, with 15 bases in between. CDR1 and CDR2 (germline): MNHNS, SASEGT. The CDR3 here is CASSVLFSEADTQYF. The CDR3, as DNA: TGTGCCAGCAGTGTTTTATTCTCGGAAGCAGATACGCAGTATTTT.

V and J are TRBV15 and TRBJ1-1; 8 positions agree with TRBD1. Germline CDR1 and CDR2: LNHNV and YYDKDF (reference sequence). V lost 2 bases and J lost 1; bases outside the gene matches: 6. The CDR3 extends over 16 amino acids. CDR3 amino acids: CATSRPLQGGNTEAFF. CDR3 bases: TGTGCCACCAGCAGACCTCTACAGGGGGGGAACACTGAAGCTTTCTTT.

The chain combines TRBV5-1 with TRBJ2-1; D gene ambiguous. Germline V lookup: CDR1 SGHRS, CDR2 YFSETQ. The V gene lost 4 bases and the J gene lost 0 bases, with 14 bases spanning the gap. The CDR3 has 16 amino acids. CDR3 sequence (DNA): TGCGCCAGCAGCCCAACGCAATCTGGCTCCTACAATGAGCAGTTCTTC. This gives the protein CASSPTQSGSYNEQFF.

CDR3 amino acids: CASSGSGTGPNYGYTF. CDR3 nucleotide sequence: TGTGCCAGCAGTGGGTCCGGGACAGGACCTAACTATGGCTACACCTTC. The V and J genes are TRBV27 and TRBJ1-2; the match to TRBD1 covers 8 bases. Germline CDR1 and CDR2: MNHEY and SMNVEV (reference sequence). Germline trimming cut 5 bases from V and 0 bases from J; bases unmatched to any gene: 8. CDR3 length equals 16 residues.

The J gene is TRBJ2-6, the V gene TRBV6-1; D may be TRBD1 or TRBD2 (5 bases each). The CDR3 is 18 residues long. Germline CDR1 reads MNHNS; CDR2 reads SASEGT. V dropped 3 bases and J dropped 0 bases, with 15 bases sitting between them. CDR3 nucleotides: TGTGCCAGCAGTGATCCAGGGTTTGGGACCTCTGGGGCCAACGTCCTGACTTTC. It codes for CASSDPGFGTSGANVLTF.

The chain uses TRBV2 and TRBJ1-2; 7 bases line up with TRBD1. With V trimmed by 6 bases and J by 7 bases, 5 bases remained unmatched. The CDR3 sequence is 12 residues long. Germline V gene data show CDR1 as SNHLY and CDR2 as FYNNEI. CDR3 nucleotides: TGTGCCAGCAGCACAGGGGTATCTGGCTACACCTTC. The encoded protein is CASSTGVSGYTF. Complete variable domain (other parts from reference TRBV2 and TRBJ1-2): EPEVTQTPSHQVTQMGQEVILRCVPISNHLYFYWYRQILGQKVEFLVSFYNNEISEKSEIFDDQFSVERPDGSNFTLKIRSTKLEDSAMYFCASSTGVSGYTFGSGTRLTVV.

This clone was counted only a few times. The chain joins TRBV4-1 to TRBJ1-4; no reliable D call. This CDR3 has 15 amino acids. The ends were cut back, 1 base at V and 2 bases at J, with 8 bases in the middle. Germline V gene data show CDR1 as MGHRA and CDR2 as YSYEKL. This CDR3 is CASSQVVHTNEKLFF. The CDR3 DNA follows: TGCGCCAGCAGCCAAGTCGTTCACACTAATGAAAAACTGTTTTTT.

The table lists this clone with a few counts. The genes are TRBV11-1 and TRBJ1-6; 10 nucleotides match TRBD1. The V gene's germline CDR1 is SGHAT and CDR2 FQDESV (reference sequence). The CDR3 extends over 18 amino acids. The V and J ends lost 5 bases and 6 bases, in that order; junction bases with no gene match: 13. CDR3 residues: CASSPGRTGTGVNSPLHF. The CDR3 bases are TGTGCCAGCAGCCCCGGCCGTACCGGGACAGGGGTTAATTCACCCCTCCACTTT.

J is TRBJ2-7 and V is TRBV18, with TRBD1 matching 7 bases. J was trimmed by 0 bases and V by 1 base; bases with no gene match: 0. The germline V gene encodes CDR1 KGHSH and CDR2 LQKENI. The CDR3 sequence is 14 residues long. The CDR3 sequence: CASSPRDSSYEQYF. The CDR3 nucleotides are TGTGCCAGCTCACCACGGGACAGCTCCTACGAGCAGTACTTC.

The rearrangement joins TRBV15 to TRBJ1-5; 8 nucleotides align to TRBD1. The CDR3 is 17 residues long. The germline gives CDR1 LNHNV, CDR2 YYDKDF (reference sequence). Trimming cost V 8 bases and J 2 bases; bases outside gene matches: 14. For the CDR3, the DNA is TGTGCCACCTCCGGCTCAAGGACAGGGTACGGCAATCAGCCCCAGCATTTT. As protein: CATSGSRTGYGNQPQHF.

In this sample, this clone is large. V and J are TRBV9 and TRBJ2-1, with D possibly TRBD1 on 6 matching bases. The CDR3 covers 15 residues. With 0 bases removed from V and 7 bases from J, the gap between germline ends came to 14 bases. CDR1 SGDLS and CDR2 YYNGEE come from the germline V gene. This CDR3 is CASSVAGRGINEQFF. CDR3 nucleotide sequence: TGTGCCAGCAGCGTAGCGGGAAGGGGGATAAATGAGCAGTTCTTC.

CDR3 protein: CASSPHLQALQETQYF. DNA of the CDR3: TGTGCCAGCAGCCCGCACCTTCAGGCCCTCCAAGAGACCCAGTACTTC. This sequence joins TRBV28 and TRBJ2-5, with D unresolved. V lost 6 bases, J lost 1 base, and 18 bases lay in between. The CDR3 loop spans 16 amino acids. The V gene's germline CDR1 is MDHEN and CDR2 SYDVKM.

The rearrangement joins TRBV10-2 to TRBJ2-2; unclear D gene. This CDR3 is built from 12 residues. V lost 11 bases and J 6 bases, leaving 13 bases between the germline ends. Germline CDR1 is WSHSY and CDR2 is SAAADI. The CDR3 is CADRGFAGELFF. The CDR3 nucleotides read TGCGCCGATAGAGGTTTTGCCGGGGAGCTGTTTTTT.

This chain links TRBV19 with TRBJ2-7; possible D gene TRBD2, 7 bases. Germline values: CDR1 LNHDA, CDR2 SQIVND (reference sequence). The CDR3 has 16 amino acids. V lost 5 bases and J 3 bases, leaving 20 bases between the germline ends. In DNA form, the CDR3 reads TGTGCCAGTAGTGCTCGGTGGGGGCGCGGGGGCTACGAGCAGTACTTC. Translated, it gives CASSARWGRGGYEQYF.

V and J are TRBV18 and TRBJ1-2; TRBD1 might be the D (6 bases). With 3 bases removed from V and 0 bases from J, the gap between germline ends came to 14 bases. Germline lookup yields CDR1 KGHSH and CDR2 LQKENI. The CDR3 totals 16 residues. The CDR3 here is CASSPGNTGTNYGYTF. DNA of the CDR3: TGTGCCAGCTCACCCGGGAATACAGGGACTAACTATGGCTACACCTTC.

This clone occurred once. The chain couples TRBV14 to TRBJ1-3; D ambiguous. V lost 1 base to trimming and J lost 7 bases, with 5 bases between them. The length of the CDR3 is 12 residues. In germline, CDR1 is SGHDN, CDR2 FVKESK. The CDR3 bases are TGTGCCAGCAGCCAAGTTATTAACACCATATATTTT. It encodes CASSQVINTIYF.

This clone appeared a few times. The chain has TRBV7-9 and TRBJ2-7, with a possible D match to TRBD2 (7 bases). The CDR3 loop spans 13 amino acids. V shed 4 bases and J shed 2 bases, with 9 bases lying between them. The germline gives CDR1 SEHNR, CDR2 FQNEAQ (reference sequence). CDR3 DNA: TGTGCCAGCAGCTCGGGGGGCCCCTACGAGCAGTACTTC. Translation gives CASSSGGPYEQYF.

The CDR3: CASSFTAEDPSYSGNTIYF. As DNA, the CDR3 is TGTGCCAGCAGTTTTACCGCAGAGGATCCCTCGTACTCTGGAAACACCATATATTTT. The chain is built from TRBV7-9 and TRBJ1-3; D is uncertain. V lost 6 bases to trimming and J lost 0 bases, with 24 bases between them. From germline, CDR1 is SEHNR and CDR2 FQNEAQ (reference sequence). The CDR3 has 19 residues.

The CDR3 DNA sequence: TGTGCCAGTAAGGCGCGTGACAGCAATCAGCCCCAGCATTTT. Translation: CASKARDSNQPQHF. The rearrangement joins TRBV19 to TRBJ1-5, with D uncertain. The V gene's germline CDR1 is LNHDA and CDR2 SQIVND (reference sequence). The V and J ends lost 7 bases and 1 base respectively, with 11 bases between them. The CDR3 spans 14 residues. Variable domain in full (rest from reference TRBV19 and TRBJ1-5): DGGITQSPKYLFRKEGQNVTLSCEQNLNHDAMYWYRQDPGQGLRLIYYSQIVNDFQKGDIAEGYSVSREKKESFPLTVTSAQKNPTAFYLCASKARDSNQPQHFGDGTRLSIL.

V gene TRBV6-1 combines with J gene TRBJ2-7; either TRBD1 or TRBD2 may fit D (5 bases each). The CDR3 is 14 amino acids. Germline V CDR1 and CDR2: MNHNS, SASEGT. V gave up 6 bases and J gave up 2 bases, with 14 bases separating them. The CDR3 DNA reads TGTGCCAGCAGCCGGGGCCTCCTCCCCTACGAGCAGTACTTC. Encoded protein: CASSRGLLPYEQYF.

The chain combines TRBV5-1 with TRBJ1-1; no definite D call. Per the germline V gene, CDR1 is SGHRS and CDR2 is YFSETQ. The CDR3 consists of 15 residues. V was pared by 6 bases and J by 2 bases, with 17 bases between. Here the CDR3 reads CASTQRESRNTEAFF. The CDR3 nucleotides read TGCGCCAGCACCCAACGAGAGAGCCGAAACACTGAAGCTTTCTTT.

The chain employs TRBV6-5 and TRBJ1-1, with D maybe TRBD1 (5 bases). CDR1 and CDR2 (germline): MNHEY, SVGAGI. V was clipped by 8 bases and J by 1 base, with 5 bases between them. The CDR3 sequence is 11 residues long. CDR3 protein: CASGGNTEAFF. CDR3 bases: TGTGCCAGCGGGGGGAACACTGAAGCTTTCTTT.

This clone was counted only a few times. The chain has TRBV6-5 and TRBJ1-5; D is ambiguous. The V gene's germline CDR1 is MNHEY and CDR2 SVGAGI. CDR3 length: 13 amino acids. V lost 3 bases and J lost 4, with 7 bases in between. Written as DNA, the CDR3 is TGTGCCAGCAGTTATTCCCAAAATCAGCCCCAGCATTTT. It yields the protein CASSYSQNQPQHF.

The chain has TRBV5-1 and TRBJ2-7; D possibly corresponds to TRBD1 (5 bases). CDR3 length: 15 amino acids. CDR1 is SGHRS, CDR2 YFSETQ, per germline. V was clipped by 0 bases and J by 5 bases, with 15 bases between them. DNA of the CDR3: TGCGCCAGCAGCTTGGGCTTAGGGCAGGGTGACGAGCAGTACTTC. Protein sequence: CASSLGLGQGDEQYF.

This chain uses TRBV28 with TRBJ2-2, with a weak D call TRBD1 (5 bases). The CDR3 has 14 amino acids. The germline V gene encodes CDR1 MDHEN and CDR2 SYDVKM. V was clipped by 3 bases and J by 4 bases, with 9 bases between them. The CDR3 region has the DNA TGTGCCAGCAGTTTGGTGGGGCTCACCGGGGAGCTGTTTTTT. Translated, it gives CASSLVGLTGELFF.

This chain links TRBV29-1 with TRBJ1-5; weak D call: TRBD1 (5 bases). This CDR3 comprises 14 residues. V lost 6 bases to trimming and J lost 7 bases, with 19 bases between them. Germline V CDR1 and CDR2: SQVTM, ANQGSEA. CDR3 sequence reads: CSVTGGSRGQPQHF. CDR3 sequence (DNA): TGCAGCGTCACTGGGGGGTCACGGGGCCAGCCCCAGCATTTT.